Below, 22 T cell receptor beta chains from the same sample are listed, as sequenced in a study of T cell responses to AZD1222 COVID-19 vaccine. Profiling relied on immunoSEQ multiplex PCR, and the TCRdb table lists in-frame clones only, not all of them. The table shows tens of thousands of clones, with about nine tenths occurring only once. Sequenced material: peripheral blood, taken on day 0 of AZD1222 vaccination. The receptors stem from an adult in good health.

The J gene is TRBJ2-1, the V gene TRBV29-1; D might be TRBD2 (5 bases). The CDR3 loop spans 15 amino acids. The V gene's germline CDR1 is SQVTM and CDR2 ANQGSEA. V gave up 2 bases and J gave up 8 bases, with 19 bases separating them. The CDR3 region has the DNA TGCAGCGTTGAAAATGTGGCAGGAGGTGGCCATGAGCAGTTCTTC. It encodes CSVENVAGGGHEQFF.

The chain uses TRBV6-5 and TRBJ2-2, with TRBD2 matching over 9 bases. Germline-derived CDR1 and CDR2 are MNHEY and SVGAGI. The CDR3 loop spans 15 amino acids. The V segment lost 7 bases and the J segment 4 bases; nucleotides outside the gene matches: 7. This chain's CDR3 is CASNNLAGFTGELFF. CDR3 in DNA: TGTGCCAGCAATAATCTAGCGGGGTTCACCGGGGAGCTGTTTTTT.

J is TRBJ1-6 and V is TRBV5-1, with 8 bases matching TRBD1. Germline V lookup: CDR1 SGHRS, CDR2 YFSETQ. CDR3 size: 16 residues. V lost 0 bases, J lost 10 bases, and 9 bases stayed unmatched. CDR3 protein: CASSLGTGPGQSPLHF. The CDR3 DNA is TGCGCCAGCAGCTTGGGGACAGGGCCAGGGCAATCACCCCTCCACTTT. Full variable domain (remainder filled in from reference TRBV5-1 and TRBJ1-6): KAGVTQTPRYLIKTRGQQVTLSCSPISGHRSVSWYQQTPGQGLQFLFEYFSETQRNKGNFPGRFSGRQFSNSRSEMNVSTLELGDSALYLCASSLGTGPGQSPLHFGNGTRLTVT.

The chain carries TRBV19 and TRBJ2-1; 7 bases agree with TRBD1. This CDR3 comprises 14 residues. Germline assignment: CDR1 LNHDA and CDR2 SQIVND (reference sequence). V shed 5 bases, J shed 3 bases, and the junction held 4 bases outside the gene matches. The CDR3 protein is CASSPRQGYNEQFF. The CDR3 region has the DNA TGTGCCAGTAGTCCCCGACAGGGCTACAATGAGCAGTTCTTC.

This rearrangement joins TRBV30 to TRBJ2-5; D is undetermined. Germline V lookup: CDR1 GTSNPN, CDR2 SVGIG (reference sequence). The CDR3 has 12 residues. V lost 0 bases, J lost 1 base, and 3 bases lay in between. CDR3 loop: CAWSVGQETQYF. The CDR3 nucleotides read TGTGCCTGGAGTGTAGGCCAAGAGACCCAGTACTTC.

This chain uses TRBV20-1 with TRBJ1-1; D not resolved. Germline CDR1 reads DFQATT; CDR2 reads SNEGSKA (reference sequence). V shed 2 bases and J shed 9 bases, with 10 bases lying between them. The CDR3 is 11 amino acids. The CDR3 spells CSARKGQKAFF. Here the CDR3 DNA reads TGCAGTGCTAGAAAAGGGCAGAAAGCTTTCTTT.

The chain recombines TRBV5-5 with TRBJ1-4; D ambiguous. The V end lost 2 bases, the J end lost 0 bases, and 11 bases lay between the germline ends. The germline V gene has CDR1 SGHKS and CDR2 YYEKEE (reference sequence). The CDR3 extends over 16 amino acids. The CDR3 DNA follows: TGTGCCAGCAGCTTACCCACCGGGCCAACTAATGAAAAACTGTTTTTT. It specifies CASSLPTGPTNEKLFF.

The rearrangement joins TRBV10-3 to TRBJ1-2, with 7 bases lining up with TRBD1. The CDR3 totals 14 residues. Germline V gives CDR1 ENHRY, CDR2 SYGVKD. Trimming took 10 bases from V and 5 from J; bases not matched to a gene: 13. CDR3: CATTGQTTGYGYTF. The CDR3 coding sequence is TGTGCCACAACGGGACAGACCACGGGATATGGCTACACCTTC.

V and J are TRBV12-3 or TRBV12-4 and TRBJ2-1; 9 bases fit TRBD2. J lost 6 bases, V lost 8 bases, and 5 bases had no gene match. The CDR3 runs to 13 residues. The CDR3 protein is CASSLAGVNEQFF. CDR3 bases: TGTGCCAGCTCACTAGCGGGTGTCAATGAGCAGTTCTTC.

This clone has only one observation. The chain is built from TRBV3-1 (or the pseudogene TRBV3-2) and TRBJ1-1, with no clear D. Per germline, CDR1 LGHDT and CDR2 YNNKEL (reference sequence). The length of the CDR3 is 12 residues. V was pared by 2 bases and J by 0 bases, with 1 base between. CDR3 residues: CASSQMNTEAFF. In DNA, the CDR3 is TGTGCCAGCAGCCAAATGAACACTGAAGCTTTCTTT.

This clone was found once. V gene TRBV29-1 combines with J gene TRBJ2-2; 7 nucleotides align to TRBD1. The germline V gene encodes CDR1 SQVTM and CDR2 ANQGSEA. The ends lost 4 bases at V and 3 bases at J; junction bases unmatched: 5. CDR3 size: 14 residues. Written as DNA, the CDR3 is TGCAGCGTTGCCGACAGGGTTGACACCGGGGAGCTGTTTTTT. Protein: CSVADRVDTGELFF.

CDR3 nucleotides: TGTGCCAGCAGCATCACGGACAGCCCTTTCCCCTACGAGCAGTACTTC. This encodes CASSITDSPFPYEQYF. The V and J genes are TRBV9 and TRBJ2-7; weak D call: TRBD1 (6 bases). The V and J ends lost 4 bases and 2 bases respectively, with 19 bases between them. In germline, CDR1 is SGDLS, CDR2 YYNGEE. The CDR3 consists of 16 residues.

The chain is built from TRBV29-1 and TRBJ2-5; 7 bases map to TRBD2. The assigned J gene may be wrong: the sequence end matches TRBJ2-7 better. The CDR3 covers 15 residues. Germline CDR1 is SQVTM and CDR2 is ANQGSEA. CDR3 sequence reads: CSVTRRTRASDEQYF. The CDR3 DNA reads as TGCAGCGTTACGAGAAGGACTAGGGCGTCGGACGAGCAGTACTTC.

This clone has a single count. The chain has TRBV29-1 and TRBJ1-1; 8 bases agree with TRBD1. J was trimmed by 0 bases and V by 3 bases; bases with no gene match: 3. Germline V lookup: CDR1 SQVTM, CDR2 ANQGSEA. The CDR3 consists of 14 residues. The CDR3 region is CSVDRGLMNTEAFF. CDR3 nucleotide sequence: TGCAGCGTTGACAGGGGGCTCATGAACACTGAAGCTTTCTTT.

The chain uses TRBV6-5 and TRBJ1-6; weak D call: TRBD1 (6 bases). Between the trimmed V and J ends, which lost 6 bases and 6 bases, there was a span of 9 bases. The CDR3 runs to 13 residues. Germline V gene sequence: CDR1 MNHEY, CDR2 SVGAGI. The CDR3 protein is CASSGQSNSPLHF. CDR3 in DNA: TGTGCCAGCAGCGGACAGTCTAATTCACCCCTCCACTTT.

This chain connects TRBV6-5 to TRBJ1-1; D is uncertain. V was trimmed by 8 bases and J by 1 base, leaving 14 bases between them. The CDR3 length is 14 residues. Germline V gene data show CDR1 as MNHEY and CDR2 as SVGAGI. CDR3 amino acids: CASLLVMGNTEAFF. CDR3 nucleotide sequence: TGTGCCAGCCTGCTGGTCATGGGGAACACTGAAGCTTTCTTT.

This chain joins TRBV7-9 and TRBJ2-3, with 11 bases aligning to TRBD2. The CDR3 totals 19 residues. The germline CDR1 and CDR2 sequences are SEHNR and FQNEAQ (reference sequence). Trimming at V came to 5 bases and at J to 6 bases, leaving 19 bases not matched to a gene. The CDR3 bases are TGTGCCAGCAGCCCAACTAATCGAACTAGCGGGAGCCCCAGGGATACGCAGTATTTT. Amino acids: CASSPTNRTSGSPRDTQYF.

The chain links TRBV18 to TRBJ2-7; maybe TRBD1 (6 bases). Germline V gene sequence: CDR1 KGHSH, CDR2 LQKENI. V lost 3 bases and J lost 3, with 18 bases in between. This CDR3 is 16 amino acids long. CDR3 residues: CASSPPQGSDGYEQYF. Written as DNA, the CDR3 is TGTGCCAGCTCACCCCCACAGGGTTCGGACGGCTACGAGCAGTACTTC.

This clone has just one count. The chain links TRBV2 to TRBJ1-3; 8 nucleotides line up with TRBD1. The germline CDR1 and CDR2 sequences are SNHLY and FYNNEI. The CDR3 sequence is 15 residues long. Unmatched junction bases numbered 3, after V lost 2 bases and J lost 3 bases. The CDR3 DNA reads as TGTGCCAGCAGTGAACAGGGGGCGGTTGGAAACACCATATATTTT. Protein product: CASSEQGAVGNTIYF.

A single count supports this clone. This chain's CDR3 is CASVTGTEAFF. The DNA of the CDR3 is TGTGCCAGCGTCACGGGGACTGAAGCTTTCTTT. The chain recombines TRBV25-1 with TRBJ1-1; D gene ambiguous. The ends were cut back, 8 bases at V and 5 bases at J, with 9 bases in the middle. CDR1 is MGHDK, CDR2 SYGVNS, per germline. This CDR3 contains 11 residues.

V gene TRBV15 combines with J gene TRBJ1-5; D remains ambiguous. Germline CDR1 reads LNHNV; CDR2 reads YYDKDF (reference sequence). The CDR3 is made up of 14 amino acids. Between the trimmed V and J ends, which lost 3 bases and 0 bases, there was a span of 6 bases. The CDR3 sequence: CATSSQYSNQPQHF. The CDR3 DNA is TGTGCCACCAGCAGTCAATATAGCAATCAGCCCCAGCATTTT.

The J gene is TRBJ2-2, the V gene TRBV19, with D uncertain. The CDR3 sequence is 12 residues long. Germline values: CDR1 LNHDA, CDR2 SQIVND (reference sequence). With 9 bases removed from V and 6 bases from J, the gap between germline ends came to 11 bases. The CDR3 region is CASSREAGELFF. The CDR3 DNA sequence: TGTGCCAGCAGCAGAGAGGCCGGGGAGCTGTTTTTT.